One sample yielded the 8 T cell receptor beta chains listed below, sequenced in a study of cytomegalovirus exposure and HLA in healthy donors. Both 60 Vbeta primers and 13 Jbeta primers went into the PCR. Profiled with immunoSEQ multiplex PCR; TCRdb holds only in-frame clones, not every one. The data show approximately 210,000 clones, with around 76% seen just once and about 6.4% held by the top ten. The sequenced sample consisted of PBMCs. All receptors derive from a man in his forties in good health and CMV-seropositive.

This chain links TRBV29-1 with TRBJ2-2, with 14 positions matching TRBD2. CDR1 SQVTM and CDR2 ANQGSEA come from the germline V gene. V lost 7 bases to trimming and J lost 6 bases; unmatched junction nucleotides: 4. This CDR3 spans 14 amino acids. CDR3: CSATGLAGAGELFF. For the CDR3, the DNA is TGCAGCGCAACGGGACTAGCGGGAGCCGGGGAGCTGTTTTTT.

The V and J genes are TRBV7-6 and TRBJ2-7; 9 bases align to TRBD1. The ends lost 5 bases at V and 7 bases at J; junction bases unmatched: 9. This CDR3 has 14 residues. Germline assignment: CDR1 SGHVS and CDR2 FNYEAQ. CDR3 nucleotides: TGTGCCAGCAGCCCGCTACAGGGGGCGTGGGAGCAGTACGTC. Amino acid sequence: CASSPLQGAWEQYV.

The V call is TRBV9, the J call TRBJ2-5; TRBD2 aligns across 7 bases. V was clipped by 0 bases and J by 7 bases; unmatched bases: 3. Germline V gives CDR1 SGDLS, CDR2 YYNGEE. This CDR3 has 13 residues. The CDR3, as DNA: TGTGCCAGCAGCGTAGCCGGGGAGGGGACCCAGTACTTC. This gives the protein CASSVAGEGTQYF.

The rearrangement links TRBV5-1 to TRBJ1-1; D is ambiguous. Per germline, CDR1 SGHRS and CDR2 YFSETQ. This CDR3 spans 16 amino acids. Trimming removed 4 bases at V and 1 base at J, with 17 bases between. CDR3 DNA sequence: TGCGCCAGCAGCGGGAGAGCGGCGGCCGGGAACACTGAAGCTTTCTTT. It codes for CASSGRAAAGNTEAFF. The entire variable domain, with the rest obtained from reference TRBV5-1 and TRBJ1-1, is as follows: KAGVTQTPRYLIKTRGQQVTLSCSPISGHRSVSWYQQTPGQGLQFLFEYFSETQRNKGNFPGRFSGRQFSNSRSEMNVSTLELGDSALYLCASSGRAAAGNTEAFFGQGTRLTVV.

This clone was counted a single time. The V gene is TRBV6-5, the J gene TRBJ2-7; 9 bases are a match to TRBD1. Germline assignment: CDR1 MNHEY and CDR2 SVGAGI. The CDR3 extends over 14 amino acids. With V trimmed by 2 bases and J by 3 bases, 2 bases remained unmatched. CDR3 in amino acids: CASSYGTGIYEQYF. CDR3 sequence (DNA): TGTGCCAGCAGTTACGGGACAGGGATCTACGAGCAGTACTTC.

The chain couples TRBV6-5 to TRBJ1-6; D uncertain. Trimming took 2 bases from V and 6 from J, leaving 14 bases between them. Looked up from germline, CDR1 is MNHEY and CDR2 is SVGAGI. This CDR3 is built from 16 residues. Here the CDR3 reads CASSYRGGSGNSPLHF. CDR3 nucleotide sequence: TGTGCCAGCAGTTACCGCGGAGGGAGTGGTAATTCACCCCTCCACTTT.

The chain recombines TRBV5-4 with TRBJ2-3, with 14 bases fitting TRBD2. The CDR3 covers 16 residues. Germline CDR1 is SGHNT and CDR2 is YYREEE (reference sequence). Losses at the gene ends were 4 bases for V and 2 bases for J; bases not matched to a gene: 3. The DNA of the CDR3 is TGTGCCAGCAGCCCGGGACTAGCGGGGGCCACAGATACGCAGTATTTT. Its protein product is CASSPGLAGATDTQYF.

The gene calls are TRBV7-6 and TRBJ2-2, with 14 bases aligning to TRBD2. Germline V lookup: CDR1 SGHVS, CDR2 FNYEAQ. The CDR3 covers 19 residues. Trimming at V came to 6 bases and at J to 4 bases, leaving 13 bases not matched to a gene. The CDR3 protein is CASRQSGTSGSRGTGELFF. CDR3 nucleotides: TGTGCCAGCAGGCAATCCGGGACTAGCGGGAGTAGGGGCACCGGGGAGCTGTTTTTT. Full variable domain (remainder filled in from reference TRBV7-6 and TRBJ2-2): GAGVSQSPRYKVTKRGQDVALRCDPISGHVSLYWYRQALGQGPEFLTYFNYEAQQDKSGLPNDRFSAERPEGSISTLTIQRTEQRDSAMYRCASRQSGTSGSRGTGELFFGEGSRLTVL.